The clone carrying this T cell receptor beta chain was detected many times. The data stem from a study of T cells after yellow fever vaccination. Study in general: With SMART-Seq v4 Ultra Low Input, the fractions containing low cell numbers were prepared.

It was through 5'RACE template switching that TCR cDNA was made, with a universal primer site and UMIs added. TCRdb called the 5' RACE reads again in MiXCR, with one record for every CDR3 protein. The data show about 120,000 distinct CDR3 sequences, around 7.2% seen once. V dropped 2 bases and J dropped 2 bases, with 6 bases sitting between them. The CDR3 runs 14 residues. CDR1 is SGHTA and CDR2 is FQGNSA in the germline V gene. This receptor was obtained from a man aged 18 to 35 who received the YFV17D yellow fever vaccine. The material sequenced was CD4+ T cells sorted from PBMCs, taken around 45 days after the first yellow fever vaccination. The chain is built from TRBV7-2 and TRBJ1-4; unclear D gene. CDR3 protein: CASSLQVTNEKLFF. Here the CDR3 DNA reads TGTGCCAGCAGCTTACAAGTGACTAATGAAAAACTGTTTTTT.